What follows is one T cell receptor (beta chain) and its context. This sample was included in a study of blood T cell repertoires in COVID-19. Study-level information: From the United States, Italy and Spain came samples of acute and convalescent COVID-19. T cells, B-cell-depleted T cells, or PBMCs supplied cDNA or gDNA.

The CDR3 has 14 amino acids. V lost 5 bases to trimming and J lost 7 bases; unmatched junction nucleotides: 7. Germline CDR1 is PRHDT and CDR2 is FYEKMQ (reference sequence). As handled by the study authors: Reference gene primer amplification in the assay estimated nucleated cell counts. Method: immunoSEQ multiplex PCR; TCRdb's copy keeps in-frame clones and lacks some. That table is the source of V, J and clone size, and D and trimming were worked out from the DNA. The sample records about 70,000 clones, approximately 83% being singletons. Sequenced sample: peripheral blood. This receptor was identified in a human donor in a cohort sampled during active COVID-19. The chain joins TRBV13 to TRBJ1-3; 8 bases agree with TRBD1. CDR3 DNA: TGTGCCAGCAGCCAATGGACAGGGTGGAACACCATATATTTT. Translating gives CASSQWTGWNTIYF.